This T cell receptor (beta chain) was sequenced during a study of T cell responses to AZD1222 COVID-19 vaccine (dated by TCRdb to the early 2020s). Notes on the research overall: AZD1222 recipients with second doses at about 4 weeks or about 12 weeks were pooled, because spike-specific TCR depth and breadth did not differ between schedules. A total of about 230 trial participants underwent TCR sequencing, of whom about 210 received two doses of AZD1222 and around 25 received two doses of the MenACWY control vaccine. Trial participants were enrolled by age into 18-55, 56-69 and 70-plus year subgroups, with roughly 150, 30 and 60 TCR-sequenced participants respectively.

Study-wide findings and limitations: After two AZD1222 doses, both the breadth and the depth of spike-specific TCRs were significantly higher than at day 0 and than in MenACWY recipients. Reportedly, almost half of the unique spike-specific TCRs recognized epitopes lying outside the regions that are mutated in the B.1.351 and B.1.1.7 variants. Vaccine-associated CD4 TCRs spanned the whole spike protein, with dominant responses in regions 160-218 and 743-854. Because no day 14 peak-response samples were available, the repertoires could be characterized only after the peak T cell response. In the small 56-69-year group, the increase in depth fell short of significance, most likely because of low power. Most participants were white British and females outnumbered males, and the authors suggested that clonal diversity may have been underestimated. Conclusions about previously exposed vaccinees were limited because only 5 or 6 AZD1222 recipients were SARS-CoV-2 seropositive at baseline.

On this clone itself: This receptor's antigen is unknown. It has no much larger one-base neighbor in the sample; base qualities were not kept.

The CDR3 has 14 amino acids, counting the end cysteine and phenylalanine. Of the read, only the CDR3 DNA is kept; its 42 bases are in frame from base 1. Trimming takes 5 bases from V and 3 bases from J, and the germline ends sit 13 bases apart. Looking up the germline V gene yields CDR1 SGHTA and CDR2 FQGNSA. The CDR3 regions of human TCRbeta chains were analyzed by immunosequencing. The source study handled its data this way. TCRs in the repertoires were compared against a reference library of SARS-CoV-2-specific TCRs that had been generated with the MIRA antigen-specificity platform. Breadth was defined as the fraction of unique TCRs that were SARS-CoV-2-associated. Depth was defined as the fraction of total T cells that were SARS-CoV-2-associated. Using the MIRA data, each spike-specific TCR was mapped to the spike region that the TCR reacts to and placed in a CD4 or CD8 class. Log10-transformed breadth and depth values were compared by one-way ANOVA with Sidak's multiple comparisons tests. The immuneACCESS repertoire file appears here via TCRdb, limited to in-frame rearrangements. These files lack a portion of the clones; in checked studies, under half of the deficit traces to unresolved V genes, and the cause of the others is not known. V and J calls and clone size are as listed in that table; D and trimming were resolved from the DNA. For this sample there are about 110,000 clones; roughly 89% appear just once. The biggest ten clones account for roughly 21% of the sample.

The intended sense of this specimen's time point label: baseline before first vaccination. Vaccinee samples came from UK trials COV001 and COV002, including a single-blind randomized controlled phase 2/3 trial of AZD1222 (ChAdOx1 nCoV-19) in healthy adults. For TCRbeta chain sequencing, PBMC samples were collected from trial participants at day 0 and at day 28 after the second dose. The chain is encoded by TRBV7-2 joined to TRBJ1-2; the D gene identity is not certain. The sample here was peripheral blood, taken on day 0 of AZD1222 vaccination. This sequence originates from an adult in good health. The CDR3 region: CASSPAPGDYGYTF. The DNA sequence is as follows: TGTGCCAGCAGCCCAGCACCTGGAGACTATGGCTACACCTTC.